A single sample gave rise to the 19 T cell receptor beta chains below, sequenced in a study of T-cell reconstitution after alpha-beta-depleted transplantation in children. Preparation of the TCRbeta library was carried out with unique molecular identifiers. One entry per CDR3 protein results from TCRdb running MiXCR on the PCR reads. In the table there are about 110,000 distinct CDR3 sequences, under 25% of which are singletons. The source material was PBMCs, mostly from graft donor cells, sampled 180 days after TCRalphabeta/CD19-depleted stem cell transplant. The receptor set was obtained from a male patient between 2 and 10 years old who had a stem cell transplant for chronic granulomatous disease, so the T cells may come from the graft donor.

This clonotype was counted between two and nine times. This chain uses TRBV12-3 or TRBV12-4 with TRBJ2-5; 12 bases fit TRBD2. V shed 6 bases and J 1 base; nucleotides not matched to a gene: 6. The CDR3 consists of 16 residues. The CDR3 nucleotides read TGTGCCAGCAGATACGGACTAGCGGGGAGCCAAGAGACCCAGTACTTC. Protein product: CASRYGLAGSQETQYF.

The V and J genes are TRBV5-1 and TRBJ2-3; D is unresolved. This CDR3 region has 12 residues. Between the trimmed V and J ends, which lost 1 base and 4 bases, there was a span of 4 bases. Germline-derived CDR1 and CDR2 are SGHRS and YFSETQ. The CDR3 sequence is CASSLSADTQYF. CDR3 DNA sequence: TGCGCCAGCAGCTTGTCTGCAGATACGCAGTATTTT.

The chain links TRBV3-1 to TRBJ2-5, with 8 bases matching TRBD1. The CDR3 loop spans 15 amino acids. CDR1 LGHDT and CDR2 YNNKEL come from the germline V gene (reference sequence). V lost 1 base and J lost 7; bases outside the gene matches: 8. For the CDR3, the DNA is TGTGCCAGCAGCCAAGTGGAGGGCGGGACAGGGACCCAGTACTTC. Amino acids: CASSQVEGGTGTQYF.

This clonotype was observed at least ten times. J is TRBJ1-2 and V is TRBV20-1; no firm D call. This CDR3 is built from 14 residues. CDR1 is DFQATT, CDR2 SNEGSKA, per germline (reference sequence). V lost 3 bases, J lost 7 bases, and 18 bases lay in between. The CDR3 sequence: CSARRTGPEAGYTF. In DNA form, the CDR3 reads TGCAGTGCTAGGAGGACCGGGCCAGAGGCTGGCTACACCTTC.

This clonotype appeared a few times. This is likely a read error, given that the CDR3 carries no conserved phenylalanine or tryptophan at its end. V and J are TRBV7-2 and TRBJ2-5; D call uncertain. From germline, CDR1 is SGHTA and CDR2 FQGNSA. The CDR3 is 12 residues long. The CDR3 coding sequence is TGTGCCAGCCGCTTGATTGGAGAGACCCAGTACTTG. Amino acid sequence: CASRLIGETQYL.

This clonotype was picked up a small number of times. The genes are TRBV20-1 and TRBJ1-4; no definite D call. V lost 2 bases, J lost 0 bases, and 4 bases lay in between. Germline V gene data show CDR1 as DFQATT and CDR2 as SNEGSKA (reference sequence). The CDR3 covers 13 residues. Written as DNA, the CDR3 is TGCAGTGCTAGACCCGCAACTAATGAAAAACTGTTTTTT. This translates into CSARPATNEKLFF.

V usage is TRBV5-1 and J usage is TRBJ1-5; D uncertain. The germline gives CDR1 SGHRS, CDR2 YFSETQ. V was pared by 4 bases and J by 1 base, with 6 bases between. This CDR3 is 13 amino acids long. For the CDR3, the DNA is TGCGCCAGCAGCGGCGGGAGCAATCAGCCCCAGCATTTT. As protein: CASSGGSNQPQHF. Drawing the rest from reference TRBV5-1 and TRBJ1-5, the complete variable domain is KAGVTQTPRYLIKTRGQQVTLSCSPISGHRSVSWYQQTPGQGLQFLFEYFSETQRNKGNFPGRFSGRQFSNSRSEMNVSTLELGDSALYLCASSGGSNQPQHFGDGTRLSIL.

There are a few counts of this clonotype. Since a much larger clone is just one base distant, this may be a read error. Because it lacks the conserved phenylalanine or tryptophan at the end, this CDR3 is likely a read error. The chain is built from TRBV11-3 and TRBJ2-1; the D is unclear. Between the trimmed V and J ends, which lost 1 base and 7 bases, there was a span of 5 bases. The germline V gene has CDR1 SGHNT and CDR2 YENEEA. This CDR3 comprises 12 residues. CDR3 region: CASSLAGNEQFS. The CDR3 DNA sequence: TGTGCCAGCAGCTTAGCTGGGAATGAGCAGTTCTCC.

There are many counts of this clonotype. The gene calls are TRBV18 and TRBJ1-4; TRBD1 is a possible D gene (5 bases). The CDR3 runs to 14 residues. Per the germline V gene, CDR1 is KGHSH and CDR2 is LQKENI. The ends were cut back, 6 bases at V and 5 bases at J, with 13 bases in the middle. The CDR3 region is CASSAGTANEKLFF. The CDR3, as DNA: TGTGCCAGCTCGGCCGGGACGGCAAATGAAAAACTGTTTTTT.

A few counts support this clonotype. The CDR3 sequence: CASRAGFRNHSPLHF. In DNA, the CDR3 is TGTGCCAGCAGAGCAGGGTTCAGAAACCATTCACCCCTCCACTTT. The V gene is TRBV27, the J gene TRBJ1-6; D might be TRBD1 (5 bases). Trimming pared 6 bases from V and 8 bases from J, leaving 17 bases between. Germline CDR1 reads MNHEY; CDR2 reads SMNVEV (reference sequence). The CDR3 runs to 15 residues.

This clonotype came up many times. The J gene is TRBJ2-7, the V gene TRBV3-1; 9 bases are shared with TRBD2. The ends lost 5 bases at V and 3 bases at J; junction bases unmatched: 11. This CDR3 contains 16 residues. Germline V gene sequence: CDR1 LGHDT, CDR2 YNNKEL (reference sequence). Here the CDR3 DNA reads TGTGCCAGCAGCAAAGGCACGGGTAGCGGGAGCTACGAGCAGTACTTC. Its protein is CASSKGTGSGSYEQYF.

This clonotype was detected a few times. The genes are TRBV10-1 and TRBJ2-1; a weak D match, TRBD1 (5 bases). This CDR3 comprises 13 residues. The ends were cut back, 4 bases at V and 1 base at J, with 5 bases in the middle. Germline-derived CDR1 and CDR2 are WNHNN and SYGVQD (reference sequence). CDR3 sequence: CASSGQSYNEQFF. CDR3 DNA: TGCGCCAGCAGTGGACAGTCCTACAATGAGCAGTTCTTC.

In this sample, this clonotype turned up many times. J is TRBJ2-1 and V is TRBV12-3 or TRBV12-4; tentatively, D is TRBD2 (7 bases). This CDR3 spans 16 amino acids. With 1 base removed from V and 5 bases from J, the gap between germline ends came to 15 bases. In nucleotides, the CDR3 is TGTGCCAGCAGTTTAGACATCGGGGGGCACCACAATGAGCAGTTCTTC. It codes for CASSLDIGGHHNEQFF.

Only a few counts were recorded for this clonotype. V gene TRBV20-1 combines with J gene TRBJ1-6, with D possibly being TRBD1 (6 bases). V was pared by 4 bases and J by 7 bases, with 14 bases between. The CDR3 extends over 14 amino acids. Per germline, CDR1 DFQATT and CDR2 SNEGSKA (reference sequence). The CDR3 protein is CSATRWGTNSPLHF. The CDR3 DNA follows: TGCAGTGCTACCCGGTGGGGGACAAATTCACCCCTCCACTTT.

The rearrangement links TRBV7-9 to TRBJ2-1, with 8 positions matching TRBD2. The ends lost 1 base at V and 5 bases at J; junction bases unmatched: 4. Germline-derived CDR1 and CDR2 are SEHNR and FQNEAQ (reference sequence). CDR3 length equals 15 residues. CDR3 in DNA: TGTGCCAGCAGCTTAGTTAGCGGGATGCACAATGAGCAGTTCTTC. The encoded protein is CASSLVSGMHNEQFF.

This clonotype was counted only a few times. The DNA of the CDR3 is TGCAGTGCTAGGAAGATTGGGACAGAACTTTCCTACGAGCAGTACTTC. Translating gives CSARKIGTELSYEQYF. The chain combines TRBV20-1 with TRBJ2-7; TRBD1 agrees at 7 bases. Losses at the gene ends were 3 bases for V and 1 base for J; bases not matched to a gene: 12. The CDR3 contains 16 residues. Germline V lookup: CDR1 DFQATT, CDR2 SNEGSKA (reference sequence).

This clonotype showed up many times. This chain links TRBV20-1 with TRBJ2-3; 8 nucleotides line up with TRBD2. J gave up 2 bases and V 5 bases, and 6 bases lay outside the gene matches. Germline-derived CDR1 and CDR2 are DFQATT and SNEGSKA (reference sequence). CDR3 length: 14 amino acids. The CDR3 spells CSARKAGDTDTQYF. CDR3 in DNA: TGCAGTGCTCGAAAAGCGGGGGACACAGATACGCAGTATTTT.

The chain recombines TRBV12-3 or TRBV12-4 with TRBJ2-1, with 15 bases that match TRBD2. Trimming at V came to 1 base and at J to 10 bases, leaving 2 bases not matched to a gene. This CDR3 has 15 residues. In nucleotides, the CDR3 is TGTGCCAGCAGTTTAGGGGGACTAGCGGGAGGAGAGCAGTTCTTC. As protein: CASSLGGLAGGEQFF.

Only a few counts were recorded for this clonotype. The rearrangement uses TRBV12-3 or TRBV12-4 and TRBJ2-5, with D unresolved. V was clipped by 3 bases and J by 0 bases, with 20 bases between them. The CDR3 length is 18 residues. CDR3 nucleotides: TGTGCCAGCAGTTTTCGCCGAGACGCATATGGGCACCAAGAGACCCAGTACTTC. Amino acid sequence: CASSFRRDAYGHQETQYF.